The next 17 T cell receptor beta chains were all read from a single sample in a study of shared clonotypes between healthy human individuals. TCRdb's table, derived via immunoSEQ multiplex PCR, lists solely in-frame clones and lacks some. The sample carries just under 350,000 clones, around 70% recorded once. The specimen sequenced was memory CD4+ T cells sorted from blood. Subset noted: CD45RA-negative fraction. The receptor set was obtained from a man aged 30-40 years in good health.

In this sample, this clone turned up a few times. The chain carries TRBV2 and TRBJ2-7; no clear D gene. Germline V lookup: CDR1 SNHLY, CDR2 FYNNEI. Trimming pared 4 bases from V and 3 bases from J, leaving 16 bases between. CDR3 length equals 15 residues. The CDR3 DNA sequence: TGTGCCAGCAGTGTAAGAGGTAAAGGAATCTACGAGCAGTACTTC. Translating gives CASSVRGKGIYEQYF.

The chain links TRBV6-6 to TRBJ1-4; no definite D call. V was trimmed by 2 bases and J by 4 bases, leaving 8 bases between them. Looked up from germline, CDR1 is MNHNY and CDR2 is SVGAGI (reference sequence). The CDR3 length is 14 residues. CDR3 nucleotide sequence: TGTGCCAGCAGTTACGCAGAGTTTAATGAAAAACTGTTTTTT. Encoded protein: CASSYAEFNEKLFF.

The chain has TRBV7-2 and TRBJ2-3; D is perhaps TRBD1 (5 bases). This CDR3 comprises 14 residues. Trimming pared 0 bases from V and 4 bases from J, leaving 8 bases between. CDR1 and CDR2 from the germline V gene are SGHTA and FQGNSA. The CDR3 DNA reads TGTGCCAGCAGCTTAGCTCAGGGCCCAGATACGCAGTATTTT. Translated, it gives CASSLAQGPDTQYF.

The genes are TRBV14 and TRBJ2-7; 7 nucleotides line up with TRBD1. Unmatched junction bases numbered 8, after V lost 2 bases and J lost 4 bases. CDR3 length: 15 residues. The germline V gene encodes CDR1 SGHDN and CDR2 FVKESK. CDR3 in amino acids: CASSQRSGGIYEQYF. The CDR3 bases are TGTGCCAGCAGCCAAAGATCAGGGGGTATATACGAGCAGTACTTC.

DNA for the CDR3: TGTGCCAGCAGTTTATCCCCGGCGGGGGGCAATGAGCAGTTCTTC. The encoded protein is CASSLSPAGGNEQFF. The rearrangement uses TRBV27 and TRBJ2-1; 8 bases align to TRBD2. Losses at the gene ends were 0 bases for V and 6 bases for J; bases not matched to a gene: 4. The germline V gene encodes CDR1 MNHEY and CDR2 SMNVEV (reference sequence). The CDR3 sequence is 15 residues long.

This clone was seen ten or more times. The chain carries TRBV28 and TRBJ2-5; D not certain. Germline lookup yields CDR1 MDHEN and CDR2 SYDVKM. The CDR3 extends over 14 amino acids. V shed 4 bases and J shed 0 bases, with 9 bases lying between them. The CDR3 sequence is CASSSRGYQETQYF. The CDR3 nucleotides are TGTGCCAGCAGTTCCCGTGGCTACCAAGAGACCCAGTACTTC.

The chain employs TRBV4-1 and TRBJ1-2; unclear D gene. CDR1 is MGHRA, CDR2 YSYEKL, per germline. The CDR3 has 15 amino acids. Deletions cut 2 bases from V and 4 bases from J, with 14 bases between. This CDR3 is CASSQPGSILYGYTF. The CDR3 coding sequence is TGCGCCAGCAGCCAACCCGGATCTATTCTCTATGGCTACACCTTC.

The sample holds a few counts of this clone. This chain uses TRBV7-8 with TRBJ1-5; D gene uncertain. With 2 bases removed from V and 10 bases from J, the gap between germline ends came to 12 bases. This CDR3 is 13 amino acids long. Germline loops: CDR1 SGHVS, CDR2 FQNEAQ. CDR3 coding DNA: TGTGCCAGCAGCTTACCCGGGGTAGCCCCCCAGCATTTT. Translating gives CASSLPGVAPQHF.

This sequence joins TRBV7-3 and TRBJ2-3, with 8 bases that match TRBD1. The germline gives CDR1 SGHTA, CDR2 FQGTGA. The CDR3 consists of 16 residues. Losses at the gene ends were 5 bases for V and 4 bases for J; bases not matched to a gene: 11. CDR3: CASSAGRPGGADTQYF. CDR3 sequence (DNA): TGTGCCAGCAGCGCAGGCCGGCCAGGGGGCGCAGATACGCAGTATTTT.

A single count supports this clone. The chain recombines TRBV15 with TRBJ2-1; tentatively, D is TRBD2 (5 bases). CDR3 size: 17 residues. Germline V gives CDR1 LNHNV, CDR2 YYDKDF (reference sequence). The ends were cut back, 5 bases at V and 3 bases at J, with 20 bases in the middle. In nucleotides, the CDR3 is TGTGCCACCAGCGGCCTCAAATCTAGCTTGGGCTACAATGAGCAGTTCTTC. Its translation: CATSGLKSSLGYNEQFF.

This clone was detected a few times. The rearrangement uses TRBV11-2 and TRBJ2-5; 7 bases align to TRBD2. The CDR3 consists of 16 residues. Germline CDR1 reads SGHAT; CDR2 reads FQNNGV. V was pared by 5 bases and J by 2 bases, with 11 bases of the junction left unmatched. CDR3: CASSLRGWEVQETQYF. The CDR3 bases are TGTGCCAGCAGCCTGCGGGGGTGGGAGGTACAAGAGACCCAGTACTTC.

This chain links TRBV27 with TRBJ2-1; tentative D call: TRBD2 (6 bases). V lost 3 bases and J 6 bases, leaving 15 bases between the germline ends. Looked up from germline, CDR1 is MNHEY and CDR2 is SMNVEV (reference sequence). The CDR3 spans 15 residues. The CDR3 loop is CASSLRLVGGNEQFF. CDR3 DNA: TGTGCCAGCAGTTTGAGACTAGTAGGAGGCAATGAGCAGTTCTTC.

This clone turned up a few times. V and J are TRBV11-2 and TRBJ2-3, with no clear D. This CDR3 comprises 11 residues. With 2 bases removed from V and 7 bases from J, the gap between germline ends came to 4 bases. CDR1 SGHAT and CDR2 FQNNGV come from the germline V gene. CDR3 coding DNA: TGTGCCAGCAGCTTACCACATACGCAGTATTTT. It yields the protein CASSLPHTQYF.

The chain carries TRBV5-1 and TRBJ2-5, with 7 bases matching TRBD1. CDR1 is SGHRS and CDR2 is YFSETQ in the germline V gene. There are 15 residues in the CDR3. Trimming took 3 bases from V and 5 from J; bases not matched to a gene: 10. In nucleotides, the CDR3 is TGCGCCAGCAGCTCAACAGGGGATTTGGGGGAGACCCAGTACTTC. Its protein is CASSSTGDLGETQYF.

Concerning this clone: Mismatch with germline at one junction end may stem from a read error. DNA of the CDR3: TGTGCCAGCAGGTTAGACCCATCCTATGGCTACACCTTC. Translation: CASRLDPSYGYTF. The chain recombines TRBV7-9 with TRBJ1-2; D not certain. Germline V gives CDR1 SEHNR, CDR2 FQNEAQ (reference sequence). The CDR3 totals 13 residues.

The gene calls are TRBV5-1 and TRBJ2-2; D is unclear. Trimming removed 4 bases from V and 0 bases from J, with 10 bases in between. Germline CDR1 and CDR2: SGHRS and YFSETQ. The CDR3 runs to 15 residues. The CDR3 DNA sequence: TGCGCCAGCAGCCGAGGTAGGGCGAACACCGGGGAGCTGTTTTTT. It translates to CASSRGRANTGELFF.

This clone was picked up many times. The chain is built from TRBV27 and TRBJ1-1; no clear D gene. This CDR3 is built from 14 residues. Germline V gene data show CDR1 as MNHEY and CDR2 as SMNVEV (reference sequence). Trimming took 5 bases from V and 2 from J, leaving 12 bases between them. This CDR3 reads CASSRNRYNTEAFF. The CDR3 DNA sequence: TGTGCCAGCAGTCGAAACAGATACAACACTGAAGCTTTCTTT.